This record concerns one TCR beta chain sequence. Germline V gene sequence: CDR1 SGHNT, CDR2 YENEEA. V lost 1 base and J 6 bases, leaving 12 bases between the germline ends. There are 15 residues in the CDR3. Repertoires were generated with immunoSEQ multiplex PCR, while TCRdb's copy carries only in-frame clones and drops some. This sample yields some 450,000 clones, of which roughly 88% are seen a single time; around 12% belongs to the top ten. The data were obtained in a study of blood T cell repertoires in COVID-19. Study details: Some COVID-19 samples were acute and others convalescent; all came from the United States, Italy and Spain. From T cells, B-cell-depleted T cells, or PBMCs came the material, which was cDNA or gDNA.

This sequence joins TRBV11-3 and TRBJ2-2; a possible D gene is TRBD1 (5 bases). This TCR derives from a woman aged 45-59 years with COVID-19, enrolled during active disease. The sequenced material came from peripheral blood. The CDR3 is CASSLGQISAGELFF. The CDR3 DNA is TGTGCCAGCAGCTTAGGACAGATTAGTGCCGGGGAGCTGTTTTTT.